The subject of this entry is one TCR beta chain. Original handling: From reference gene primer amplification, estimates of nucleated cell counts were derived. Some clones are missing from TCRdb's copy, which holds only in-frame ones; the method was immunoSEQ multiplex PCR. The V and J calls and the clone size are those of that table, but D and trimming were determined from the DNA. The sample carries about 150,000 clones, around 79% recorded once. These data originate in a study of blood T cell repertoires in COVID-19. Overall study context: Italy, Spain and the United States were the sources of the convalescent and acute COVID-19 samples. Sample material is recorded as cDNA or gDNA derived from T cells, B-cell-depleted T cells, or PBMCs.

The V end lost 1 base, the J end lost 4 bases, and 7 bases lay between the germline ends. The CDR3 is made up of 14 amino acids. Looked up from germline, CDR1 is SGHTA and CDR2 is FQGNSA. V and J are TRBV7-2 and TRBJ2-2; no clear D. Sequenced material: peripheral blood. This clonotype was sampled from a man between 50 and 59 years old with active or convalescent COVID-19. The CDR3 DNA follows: TGTGCCAGCAGCTTAGGAGGAATCACCGGGGAGCTGTTTTTT. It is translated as CASSLGGITGELFF.